Presented here are 22 T cell receptor beta chains from one specimen sequenced in a study of naive and memory T cell subsets. An equimolar mix of two oligonucleotides served as the beta constant-region primer for TRBC1 and TRBC2. TCRdb called the UMI-ligation and nested PCR reads again in MiXCR, with one record for every CDR3 protein. There are about 85,000 distinct CDR3 sequences in the sample; about 12% occur only once, and over 0.75% lies in the top ten. Sequenced input: central memory CD4+ T cells from blood. Source of these receptors: a human donor in good health.

This clonotype was seen ten or more times. The chain carries TRBV11-2 and TRBJ2-3, with D unresolved. The ends were cut back, 1 base at V and 2 bases at J, with 10 bases in the middle. There are 15 residues in the CDR3. Per the germline V gene, CDR1 is SGHAT and CDR2 is FQNNGV. For the CDR3, the DNA is TGTGCCAGCAGCTTAGCCGGCAGGCACACAGATACGCAGTATTTT. Its translation is CASSLAGRHTDTQYF.

This clonotype appeared many times. This chain links TRBV11-2 with TRBJ1-6; possible D gene TRBD1, 6 bases. Trimming cost V 5 bases and J 7 bases, with 24 bases left between them. Germline V gene sequence: CDR1 SGHAT, CDR2 FQNNGV. The CDR3 length is 18 residues. CDR3 region: CASSPSPRGGGSNSPLHF. The DNA of the CDR3 is TGTGCCAGCAGCCCCTCACCCCGGGGAGGGGGATCAAATTCACCCCTCCACTTT. The full variable domain, with the rest looked up from reference TRBV11-2 and TRBJ1-6, is EAGVAQSPRYKIIEKRQSVAFWCNPISGHATLYWYQQILGQGPKLLIQFQNNGVVDDSQLPKDRFSAERLKGVDSTLKIQPAKLEDSAVYLCASSPSPRGGGSNSPLHFGNGTRLTVT.

The gene calls are TRBV7-8 and TRBJ2-3; TRBD2 agrees at 10 bases. J lost 5 bases, V lost 1 base, and 6 bases had no gene match. The CDR3 is 16 amino acids. Germline V gives CDR1 SGHVS, CDR2 FQNEAQ. DNA for the CDR3: TGTGCCAGCAGCTTAGTGGGGCTAGCGGGAGTAGATACGCAGTATTTT. Translated, it gives CASSLVGLAGVDTQYF.

The chain carries TRBV7-9 and TRBJ2-5, with 10 bases identical to TRBD2. CDR1 SEHNR and CDR2 FQNEAQ come from the germline V gene (reference sequence). The CDR3 is 17 residues long. V dropped 1 base and J dropped 4; count of bases not matched to a gene: 9. The CDR3 coding sequence is TGTGCCAGCAGCTTAGTCTCTCTAGCGGGAGTCGCAGAGACCCAGTACTTC. Translating it yields CASSLVSLAGVAETQYF.

This clonotype turned up a few times. The rearrangement joins TRBV11-2 to TRBJ1-2; D is unresolved. This CDR3 spans 13 amino acids. V shed 0 bases and J shed 8 bases, with 10 bases lying between them. Germline-derived CDR1 and CDR2 are SGHAT and FQNNGV. The CDR3 sequence is CASSLDGVRGYTF. CDR3 nucleotide sequence: TGTGCCAGCAGCTTAGATGGGGTTCGCGGCTACACCTTC.

This clonotype has ten or more counts. V and J are TRBV29-1 and TRBJ2-5; 7 bases are a match to TRBD1. Germline V gives CDR1 SQVTM, CDR2 ANQGSEA. The V gene end was trimmed by 7 bases and the J gene end by 5 bases; junction bases not matched to a gene: 10. CDR3 length equals 13 residues. The CDR3 region is CSGLDRPHETQYF. For the CDR3, the DNA is TGCAGCGGCCTGGACAGGCCCCACGAGACCCAGTACTTC.

This clonotype showed up just a few times. V is TRBV27 and J is TRBJ2-5; the D is unclear. Germline CDR1 and CDR2: MNHEY and SMNVEV (reference sequence). The ends were cut back, 8 bases at V and 4 bases at J, with 17 bases in the middle. The CDR3 runs 14 residues. This CDR3 is CASAANTGLETQYF. DNA of the CDR3: TGTGCCAGCGCCGCGAACACCGGCCTAGAGACCCAGTACTTC.

This sequence joins TRBV10-3 and TRBJ1-1; 7 nucleotides align to TRBD1. J was trimmed by 2 bases and V by 3 bases; bases with no gene match: 6. In germline, CDR1 is ENHRY, CDR2 SYGVKD. The CDR3 contains 15 residues. CDR3 sequence reads: CAISDRTGGNTEAFF. The DNA for the CDR3 is TGTGCCATCAGTGACCGGACAGGAGGTAACACTGAAGCTTTCTTT.

The rearrangement joins TRBV6-5 to TRBJ1-4; no firm D call. The CDR3 has 12 residues. Germline V gene lookup returns CDR1 MNHEY and CDR2 SVGAGI. V dropped 2 bases and J dropped 8 bases, with 6 bases sitting between them. The CDR3 spells CASSYDAEKLFF. In DNA, the CDR3 is TGTGCCAGCAGTTACGACGCCGAAAAACTGTTTTTT.

There are many counts of this clonotype. This chain joins TRBV7-2 and TRBJ2-1, with a tentative D call TRBD1 (6 bases). The germline V gene has CDR1 SGHTA and CDR2 FQGNSA. The CDR3 length is 15 residues. V gave up 5 bases and J gave up 6 bases, with 17 bases separating them. CDR3: CASSPHRVPGNEQFF. The CDR3 nucleotides read TGTGCCAGCAGCCCGCACAGGGTTCCAGGCAATGAGCAGTTCTTC.

This clonotype was detected a few times. This chain joins TRBV7-9 and TRBJ1-1; 9 positions agree with TRBD1. J gave up 7 bases and V 4 bases, and 4 bases lay outside the gene matches. This CDR3 spans 13 amino acids. Per germline, CDR1 SEHNR and CDR2 FQNEAQ (reference sequence). CDR3 sequence: CASSSTGGYEAFF. The CDR3 DNA sequence: TGTGCCAGCAGCTCTACAGGGGGCTATGAAGCTTTCTTT. Using reference TRBV7-9 and TRBJ1-1 for the parts outside the CDR3, the full variable domain is DTGVSQNPRHKITKRGQNVTFRCDPISEHNRLYWYRQTLGQGPEFLTYFQNEAQLEKSRLLSDRFSAERPKGSFSTLEIQRTEQGDSAMYLCASSSTGGYEAFFGQGTRLTVV.

The chain is built from TRBV20-1 and TRBJ2-1; 7 bases line up with TRBD2. In germline, CDR1 is DFQATT, CDR2 SNEGSKA (reference sequence). The CDR3 spans 15 residues. Unmatched junction bases numbered 14, after V lost 7 bases and J lost 5 bases. CDR3 sequence (DNA): TGCAGTGTCCCAAGCCTAAGCGGGGTGAACAATGAGCAGTTCTTC. It codes for CSVPSLSGVNNEQFF.

The chain carries TRBV19 and TRBJ2-7, with 11 positions matching TRBD2. V lost 7 bases, J lost 5 bases, and 7 bases stayed unmatched. This CDR3 spans 14 amino acids. In germline, CDR1 is LNHDA, CDR2 SQIVND (reference sequence). In DNA form, the CDR3 reads TGTGCCAGTATCTCGACTAGCGGGGAAAACGAGCAGTACTTC. This codes for CASISTSGENEQYF.

The chain joins TRBV7-2 to TRBJ2-7; D gene ambiguous. The CDR3 covers 14 residues. Trimming stripped 1 base from V and 1 base from J, with 8 bases between. The germline V gene has CDR1 SGHTA and CDR2 FQGNSA. The CDR3: CASSLVAESYEQYF. The CDR3 DNA is TGTGCCAGCAGCTTAGTCGCAGAATCCTACGAGCAGTACTTC. The whole variable domain, filled in from reference TRBV7-2 and TRBJ2-7, reads GAGVSQSPSNKVTEKGKDVELRCDPISGHTALYWYRQSLGQGLEFLIYFQGNSAPDKSGLPSDRFSAERTGGSVSTLTIQRTQQEDSAVYLCASSLVAESYEQYFGPGTRLTVT.

This clonotype was seen ten or more times. The rearrangement uses TRBV5-4 and TRBJ2-7; 7 nucleotides line up with TRBD2. Looked up from germline, CDR1 is SGHNT and CDR2 is YYREEE (reference sequence). Trimming took 4 bases from V and 6 from J; bases not matched to a gene: 10. The CDR3 totals 14 residues. CDR3 sequence reads: CASSQGLPTPEQYF. The CDR3 DNA reads as TGTGCCAGCAGCCAGGGACTACCCACCCCCGAGCAGTACTTC.

The chain has TRBV2 and TRBJ2-7; 8 bases are shared with TRBD1. The ends lost 8 bases at V and 6 bases at J; junction bases unmatched: 12. This CDR3 spans 14 amino acids. In germline, CDR1 is SNHLY, CDR2 FYNNEI. The CDR3 sequence: CASGEETGAREQYF. CDR3 DNA sequence: TGTGCCAGCGGCGAAGAGACAGGGGCCCGCGAGCAGTACTTC.

This clonotype appeared many times. The V call is TRBV12-3 or TRBV12-4, the J call TRBJ1-6; D remains unclear. The V end lost 2 bases, the J end lost 0 bases, and 5 bases lay between the germline ends. CDR3 size: 15 residues. CDR3 nucleotides: TGTGCCAGCAGTTTACGGGGCTCCTATAATTCACCCCTCCACTTT. It encodes CASSLRGSYNSPLHF.

The V gene is TRBV27, the J gene TRBJ2-3; 13 bases fit TRBD2. The ends lost 2 bases at V and 6 bases at J; junction bases unmatched: 5. Germline assignment: CDR1 MNHEY and CDR2 SMNVEV (reference sequence). This CDR3 contains 16 residues. The CDR3: CASSLTRGLAGDTQYF. The CDR3 nucleotides read TGTGCCAGCAGTTTAACACGGGGACTAGCGGGGGATACGCAGTATTTT.

There are a few counts of this clonotype. V and J are TRBV9 and TRBJ1-6; 8 bases are shared with TRBD1. J was trimmed by 10 bases and V by 3 bases; bases with no gene match: 12. Germline V gene lookup returns CDR1 SGDLS and CDR2 YYNGEE. The CDR3 consists of 16 residues. CDR3 amino acids: CASSGGPQGVGSPLHF. CDR3 DNA: TGTGCCAGCAGCGGGGGGCCACAGGGGGTCGGGTCACCCCTCCACTTT.

CDR3 loop: CASRLGGTYNEQFF. The DNA of the CDR3 is TGTGCCAGCAGGTTGGGGGGCACCTACAATGAGCAGTTCTTC. The chain recombines TRBV28 with TRBJ2-1; tentatively, D is TRBD1 or TRBD2 (6 bases each). From germline, CDR1 is MDHEN and CDR2 SYDVKM. This CDR3 is built from 14 residues. The V gene lost 6 bases and the J gene lost 2 bases, with 11 bases spanning the gap.

The chain joins TRBV20-1 to TRBJ2-3; D remains ambiguous. Germline V gene lookup returns CDR1 DFQATT and CDR2 SNEGSKA (reference sequence). CDR3 length: 11 residues. V lost 3 bases to trimming and J lost 6 bases, with 7 bases between them. DNA of the CDR3: TGCAGTGCTAGTGACTGGGATACGCAGTATTTT. It codes for CSASDWDTQYF.

This clonotype was seen many times. The chain couples TRBV7-2 to TRBJ1-6; D perhaps matches TRBD1 (5 bases). CDR3 length equals 13 residues. V gave up 7 bases and J gave up 17 bases, with 21 bases separating them. Germline CDR1 is SGHTA and CDR2 is FQGNSA. CDR3 sequence: CASTLGGTDKIHF. CDR3 sequence (DNA): TGTGCCAGCACCCTAGGCGGGACGGACAAAATCCACTTT.